These 13 T cell receptor beta chains were sequenced from one sample in a study of regulatory T cells in long-lasting Graves disease. HTBI primers from iRepertoire and Arm-PCR of CDR3 regions yielded the TCR beta libraries. Via MiXCR, TCRdb re-called the multiplex PCR reads, giving one row per CDR3 protein. The sample contains 350,000 to 500,000 distinct CDR3 sequences, 20% to 25% of which appear only once. Time point given: persistent/refractory GD, antithyroid drugs over 5 years with positive TRAb. RNA isolated from PBMCs was used to make the TCR library. The source material was peripheral blood mononuclear cells (PBMCs), sampled when the disease was refractory, from a patient treated with antithyroid drugs. The source is a female donor with Graves disease.

This clonotype was detected only a few times. This clone may be a read error of a much larger clone one base away. CDR3 DNA: TGTGTCAGCAGAAGCTACGACTACGAGCAGTACTTC. It yields the protein CVSRSYDYEQYF. The V call is TRBV12-3 or TRBV12-4, the J call TRBJ2-7; no firm D call. The CDR3 consists of 12 residues.

In its sample, this clonotype was seen many times. The chain uses TRBV28 and TRBJ2-7, with D possibly matching TRBD2 (6 bases). This CDR3 has 17 residues. V lost 1 base and J lost 3, with 19 bases in between. Per the germline V gene, CDR1 is MDHEN and CDR2 is SYDVKM. The CDR3 sequence: CASSLSGGAVWGYEQYF. DNA of the CDR3: TGTGCCAGCAGTTTATCCGGCGGGGCAGTTTGGGGCTACGAGCAGTACTTC.

This clonotype turned up a few times. The chain combines TRBV6-1 with TRBJ2-7; TRBD2 matches 11 bases. Germline V lookup: CDR1 MNHNS, CDR2 SASEGT. This CDR3 is built from 14 residues. V trimming: 7 bases; J trimming: 4 bases; junction bases outside the gene matches: 6. The DNA of the CDR3 is TGTGCCAGCAAAACTAGCGGGAGCTTTTACGAGCAGTACTTC. As protein: CASKTSGSFYEQYF.

This clonotype has ten or more counts. The chain employs TRBV2 and TRBJ1-1; D possibly corresponds to TRBD1 (5 bases). V lost 3 bases and J lost 0, with 8 bases in between. This CDR3 is 14 amino acids long. Germline CDR1 SNHLY, CDR2 FYNNEI. CDR3 loop: CASSDGAMNTEAFF. As DNA, the CDR3 is TGTGCCAGCAGTGATGGGGCCATGAACACTGAAGCTTTCTTT.

The chain uses TRBV29-1 and TRBJ1-1; no clear D. V was shortened by 7 bases and J by 4 bases, with 25 bases between the two germline ends. Germline CDR1 reads SQVTM; CDR2 reads ANQGSEA. This CDR3 spans 16 amino acids. CDR3 DNA sequence: TGCAGCGCCCTACAGCAAGGAAGGGTGATTGGCACTGAAGCTTTCTTT. The encoded protein is CSALQQGRVIGTEAFF.

V is TRBV15 and J is TRBJ2-2; 8 nucleotides agree with TRBD1. Germline loops: CDR1 LNHNV, CDR2 YYDKDF (reference sequence). V was clipped by 3 bases and J by 4 bases; unmatched bases: 10. The CDR3 loop spans 17 amino acids. In nucleotides, the CDR3 is TGTGCCACCAGCAGCTCGCATTGGACAGGGCCCACCGGGGAGCTGTTTTTT. It is translated as CATSSSHWTGPTGELFF.

There are many counts of this clonotype. The rearrangement uses TRBV15 and TRBJ2-7, with D unclear. Trimming left V 3 bases short and J 4 bases short, with 10 bases between. CDR3 length: 13 residues. Germline CDR1 LNHNV, CDR2 YYDKDF (reference sequence). CDR3 sequence: CATSSEDGYEQYF. The CDR3 DNA follows: TGTGCCACCAGCAGCGAGGACGGTTACGAGCAGTACTTC.

This clonotype was counted a few times. The chain combines TRBV19 with TRBJ2-2, with 14 bases that match TRBD2. The V gene's germline CDR1 is LNHDA and CDR2 SQIVND (reference sequence). The CDR3 length is 17 residues. The J segment lost 6 bases and the V segment lost 6 bases, leaving 9 bases of the junction unmatched. CDR3 protein: CASRVPGLAGAAGELFF. CDR3 sequence (DNA): TGTGCCAGTAGGGTCCCGGGACTAGCGGGAGCTGCCGGGGAGCTGTTTTTT.

The chain links TRBV7-9 to TRBJ1-6; D is unclear. The germline V gene has CDR1 SEHNR and CDR2 FQNEAQ (reference sequence). V shed 3 bases and J shed 0 bases, with 12 bases lying between them. This CDR3 is built from 17 residues. DNA of the CDR3: TGTGCCAGCAGCTTTAGTAAGGGAGACTCCTATAATTCACCCCTCCACTTT. This sequence encodes CASSFSKGDSYNSPLHF.

This clonotype was counted at least ten times. The chain is built from TRBV6-1 and TRBJ1-4, with 8 bases aligning to TRBD1. V trimming: 7 bases; J trimming: 9 bases; junction bases outside the gene matches: 19. Germline-derived CDR1 and CDR2 are MNHNS and SASEGT. The CDR3 is 17 amino acids. The chain's CDR3 is CASNFGWIRGQMQKLFF. CDR3 sequence (DNA): TGTGCCAGCAATTTCGGGTGGATCAGGGGGCAAATGCAAAAACTGTTTTTT.

The rearrangement uses TRBV15 and TRBJ2-5; tentative D call: TRBD1 (6 bases). Germline V lookup: CDR1 LNHNV, CDR2 YYDKDF (reference sequence). Trimming left V 7 bases short and J 0 bases short, with 9 bases between. This CDR3 has 13 amino acids. CDR3 amino acids: CATNTGYQETQYF. For the CDR3, the DNA is TGTGCCACCAACACAGGGTACCAAGAGACCCAGTACTTC.

This chain links TRBV5-4 with TRBJ2-7; 7 bases are shared with TRBD1. V lost 4 bases to trimming and J lost 7 bases; unmatched junction nucleotides: 11. The CDR3 consists of 14 residues. Germline CDR1 is SGHNT and CDR2 is YYREEE (reference sequence). CDR3 bases: TGTGCCAGCAGCCTGACAGGGTTGGGTGAGGAGCAGTACTTC. Translation gives CASSLTGLGEEQYF.

This clonotype was recorded a few times. The V and J genes are TRBV20-1 and TRBJ1-5; D is uncertain. The CDR3 has 12 residues. In germline, CDR1 is DFQATT, CDR2 SNEGSKA (reference sequence). Trimming took 7 bases from V and 1 from J, leaving 8 bases between them. The CDR3 loop reads CSGTDSNQPQHF. For the CDR3, the DNA is TGCAGTGGGACCGACAGCAATCAGCCCCAGCATTTT.